These 9 T cell receptor beta chains were all obtained from the same sample, sequenced in a study of T-cell reconstitution after alpha-beta-depleted transplantation in children (dated by TCRdb to the mid-2010s). The library was obtained by PCR. The instrument given in TCRdb is Illumina HiSeq 2500. To normalize quantification of the TCRbeta repertoire, the TCR libraries were built with molecular barcoding that relied on unique molecular identifiers. TCRdb redid the processing of the public reads, applying fastp at Q25 and MiXCR, and retained in-frame beta chains. Rows are unified per CDR3 protein, each entry keeping the most common DNA and genes. The sample profile shows hundreds of thousands of distinct CDR3 sequences; roughly 10% of them were found once. The ten largest clonotypes hold 2% to 2.5% of the sample. The treatment or condition label of this sample denotes: allogeneic hematopoietic cell transplantation with graft depleted of TCRalphabeta T cells and CD19 B cells.

The sequencing used PBMCs, collected before TCRalphabeta/CD19-depleted stem cell transplant. These receptors were collected from a child under 10 years old with inherited bone marrow failure, due to receive a stem cell transplant.

This clonotype was counted ten times or more. J is TRBJ2-1 and V is TRBV29-1, with no clear D. V dropped 7 bases and J dropped 0 bases, with 13 bases sitting between them. The germline gives CDR1 SQVTM, CDR2 ANQGSEA. This CDR3 comprises 14 residues. The CDR3: CSAILPISYNEQFF. The CDR3 DNA follows: TGCAGCGCCATTCTACCAATCTCCTACAATGAGCAGTTCTTC.

The table lists this clonotype with a few counts. This chain uses TRBV3-1 with TRBJ2-1; D not resolved. Germline V gene data show CDR1 as LGHDT and CDR2 as YNNKEL (reference sequence). This CDR3 spans 15 amino acids. The V end was cut by 2 bases, the J end by 1 base, with 9 bases between. Here the CDR3 reads CASSQYLGSYNEQFF. CDR3 DNA: TGTGCCAGCAGCCAATATCTGGGATCCTACAATGAGCAGTTCTTC.

This clonotype occurred many times. The V and J genes are TRBV4-2 and TRBJ2-5; possible D gene TRBD1, 6 bases. The germline V and J ends were trimmed by 3 bases and 5 bases, with 7 bases remaining between them. The V gene's germline CDR1 is LGHNA and CDR2 YNFKEQ. The length of the CDR3 is 12 residues. The chain's CDR3 is CASSQDSETQYF. The CDR3 nucleotides are TGTGCCAGCAGCCAGGACAGCGAGACCCAGTACTTC.

Notes on this clonotype: Relative to the germline gene, one junction end is altered; a read error may explain this. The gene calls are TRBV14 and TRBJ2-5, with a tentative D call TRBD2 (5 bases). The germline V gene encodes CDR1 SGHDN and CDR2 FVKESK. This CDR3 comprises 12 residues. The CDR3 nucleotides are TGTGCCAGGAGCCAAGGAGGAGAGACCCAGTACTTC. Its translation: CARSQGGETQYF.

This clonotype has at least ten counts. The rearrangement links TRBV6-1 to TRBJ2-5, with 12 bases aligning to TRBD2. This CDR3 contains 16 residues. J gave up 0 bases and V 5 bases, and 4 bases lay outside the gene matches. Germline-derived CDR1 and CDR2 are MNHNS and SASEGT. The CDR3 spells CASSPLAGGYQETQYF. CDR3 sequence (DNA): TGTGCCAGCAGTCCACTAGCGGGAGGCTACCAAGAGACCCAGTACTTC.

The gene calls are TRBV5-4 and TRBJ1-2; D unclear. V gave up 4 bases and J gave up 8 bases, with 15 bases separating them. CDR1 SGHNT and CDR2 YYREEE come from the germline V gene (reference sequence). The CDR3 is made up of 13 amino acids. The CDR3 sequence: CASSQSGLEGYTF. In DNA, the CDR3 is TGTGCCAGCAGCCAATCGGGCCTTGAGGGCTACACCTTC. The whole variable domain, remainder taken from reference TRBV5-4 and TRBJ1-2, is ETGVTQSPTHLIKTRGQQVTLRCSSQSGHNTVSWYQQALGQGPQFIFQYYREEENGRGNFPPRFSGLQFPNYSSELNVNALELDDSALYLCASSQSGLEGYTFGSGTRLTVV.

The gene calls are TRBV29-1 and TRBJ1-2, with 8 bases that match TRBD1. J was trimmed by 5 bases and V by 6 bases; bases with no gene match: 11. The CDR3 extends over 14 amino acids. Germline loops: CDR1 SQVTM, CDR2 ANQGSEA. As DNA, the CDR3 is TGCAGCGTGGAACAGGGGGAGAACAAATATGGCTACACCTTC. This encodes CSVEQGENKYGYTF.

This clonotype was detected ten times or more. This sequence joins TRBV2 and TRBJ2-7, with 7 bases matching TRBD1. The CDR3 extends over 14 amino acids. CDR1 is SNHLY, CDR2 FYNNEI, per germline. V lost 6 bases and J lost 0; bases outside the gene matches: 5. The CDR3 loop is CASRGQRSSYEQYF. The CDR3 nucleotides read TGTGCCAGCAGGGGACAGAGAAGCTCCTACGAGCAGTACTTC.

Many counts were recorded for this clonotype. V and J are TRBV27 and TRBJ2-1; D is undetermined. CDR1 MNHEY and CDR2 SMNVEV come from the germline V gene (reference sequence). V was pared by 6 bases and J by 2 bases, with 14 bases between. The CDR3 runs 15 residues. The CDR3 loop is CASSPALGAYNEQFF. CDR3 sequence (DNA): TGTGCCAGCAGCCCAGCCTTGGGCGCCTACAATGAGCAGTTCTTC.